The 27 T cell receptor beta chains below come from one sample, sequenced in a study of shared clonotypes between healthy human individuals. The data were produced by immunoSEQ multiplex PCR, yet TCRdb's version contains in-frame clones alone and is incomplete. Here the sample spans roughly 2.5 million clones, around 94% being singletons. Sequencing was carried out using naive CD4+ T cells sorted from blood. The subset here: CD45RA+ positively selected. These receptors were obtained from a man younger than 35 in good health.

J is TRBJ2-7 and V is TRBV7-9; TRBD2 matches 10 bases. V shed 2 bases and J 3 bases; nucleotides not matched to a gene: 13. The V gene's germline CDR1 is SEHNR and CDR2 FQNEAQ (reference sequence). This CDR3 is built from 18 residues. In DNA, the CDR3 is TGTGCCAGCAGCTTACTCCCTAGCGGGAGTGAGGGTCGCTACGAGCAGTACTTC. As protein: CASSLLPSGSEGRYEQYF.

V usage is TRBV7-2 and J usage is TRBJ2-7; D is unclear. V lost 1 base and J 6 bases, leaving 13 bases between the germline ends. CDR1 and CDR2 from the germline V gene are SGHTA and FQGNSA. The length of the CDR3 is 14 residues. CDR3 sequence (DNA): TGTGCCAGCAGCTTAGGGCCCACCTCGGGCGAGCAGTACTTC. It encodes CASSLGPTSGEQYF. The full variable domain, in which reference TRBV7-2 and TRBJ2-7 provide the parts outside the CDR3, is GAGVSQSPSNKVTEKGKDVELRCDPISGHTALYWYRQSLGQGLEFLIYFQGNSAPDKSGLPSDRFSAERTGGSVSTLTIQRTQQEDSAVYLCASSLGPTSGEQYFGPGTRLTVT.

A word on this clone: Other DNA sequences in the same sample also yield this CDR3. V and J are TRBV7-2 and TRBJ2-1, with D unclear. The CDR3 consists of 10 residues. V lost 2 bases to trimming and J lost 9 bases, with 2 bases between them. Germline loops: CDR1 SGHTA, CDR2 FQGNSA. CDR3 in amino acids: CASSLSEQFF. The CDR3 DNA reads TGTGCCAGCAGCTTAAGTGAGCAGTTCTTC.

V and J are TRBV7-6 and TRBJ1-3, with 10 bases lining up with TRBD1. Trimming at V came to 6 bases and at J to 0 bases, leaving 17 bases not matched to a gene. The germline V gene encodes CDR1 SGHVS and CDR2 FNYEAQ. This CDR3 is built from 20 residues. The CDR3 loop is CASSPKRLGTGASSGNTIYF. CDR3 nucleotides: TGTGCCAGCAGTCCTAAAAGATTAGGGACAGGGGCCTCCTCTGGAAACACCATATATTTT. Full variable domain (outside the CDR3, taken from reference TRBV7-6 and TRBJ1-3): GAGVSQSPRYKVTKRGQDVALRCDPISGHVSLYWYRQALGQGPEFLTYFNYEAQQDKSGLPNDRFSAERPEGSISTLTIQRTEQRDSAMYRCASSPKRLGTGASSGNTIYFGEGSWLTVV.

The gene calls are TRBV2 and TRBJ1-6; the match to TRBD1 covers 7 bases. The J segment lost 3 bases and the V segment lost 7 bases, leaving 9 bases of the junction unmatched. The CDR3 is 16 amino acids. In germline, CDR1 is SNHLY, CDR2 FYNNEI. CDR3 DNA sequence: TGTGCCAGCACCCAAGAGGGGACAGTCTATAATTCACCCCTCCACTTT. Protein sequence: CASTQEGTVYNSPLHF. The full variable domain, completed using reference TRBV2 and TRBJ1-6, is EPEVTQTPSHQVTQMGQEVILRCVPISNHLYFYWYRQILGQKVEFLVSFYNNEISEKSEIFDDQFSVERPDGSNFTLKIRSTKLEDSAMYFCASTQEGTVYNSPLHFGNGTRLTVT.

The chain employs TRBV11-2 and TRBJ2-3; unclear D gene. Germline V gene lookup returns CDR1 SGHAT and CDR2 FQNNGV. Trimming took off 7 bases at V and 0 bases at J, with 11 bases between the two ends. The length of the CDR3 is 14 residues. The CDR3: CASTAYGSTDTQYF. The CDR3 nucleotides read TGTGCCAGCACTGCCTACGGAAGCACAGATACGCAGTATTTT.

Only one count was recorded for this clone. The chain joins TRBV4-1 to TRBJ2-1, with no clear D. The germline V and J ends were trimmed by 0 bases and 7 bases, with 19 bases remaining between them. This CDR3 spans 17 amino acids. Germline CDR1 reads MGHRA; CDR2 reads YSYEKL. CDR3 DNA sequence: TGCGCCAGCAGCCAAGATCTAAGAGTCATTAAGGGAAATGAGCAGTTCTTC. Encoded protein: CASSQDLRVIKGNEQFF.

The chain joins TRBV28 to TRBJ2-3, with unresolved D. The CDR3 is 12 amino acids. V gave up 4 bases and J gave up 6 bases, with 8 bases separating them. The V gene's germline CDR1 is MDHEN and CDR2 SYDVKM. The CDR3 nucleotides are TGTGCCAGCAGTTCGATAGTGGATACGCAGTATTTT. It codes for CASSSIVDTQYF.

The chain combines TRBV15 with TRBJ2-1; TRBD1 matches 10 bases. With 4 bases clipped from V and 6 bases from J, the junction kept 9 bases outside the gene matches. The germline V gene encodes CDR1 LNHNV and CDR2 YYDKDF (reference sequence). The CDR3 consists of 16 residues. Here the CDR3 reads CATSTPDRGPGNEQFF. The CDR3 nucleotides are TGTGCCACCAGCACCCCCGACAGGGGGCCGGGCAATGAGCAGTTCTTC.

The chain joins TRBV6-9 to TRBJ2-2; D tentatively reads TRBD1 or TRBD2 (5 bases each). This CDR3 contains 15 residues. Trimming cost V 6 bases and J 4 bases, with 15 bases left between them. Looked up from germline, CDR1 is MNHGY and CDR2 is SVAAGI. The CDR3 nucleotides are TGTGCCAGCAGGGAAGGACACGCGGGCACCGGGGAGCTGTTTTTT. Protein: CASREGHAGTGELFF.

The CDR3 sequence: CATNSGTGDTDTQYF. CDR3 coding DNA: TGTGCCACCAACTCCGGGACAGGAGACACAGATACGCAGTATTTT. The rearrangement links TRBV28 to TRBJ2-3, with 8 positions matching TRBD1. This CDR3 region has 15 residues. Germline trimming cut 10 bases from V and 2 bases from J; bases unmatched to any gene: 11. Germline V gene lookup returns CDR1 MDHEN and CDR2 SYDVKM.

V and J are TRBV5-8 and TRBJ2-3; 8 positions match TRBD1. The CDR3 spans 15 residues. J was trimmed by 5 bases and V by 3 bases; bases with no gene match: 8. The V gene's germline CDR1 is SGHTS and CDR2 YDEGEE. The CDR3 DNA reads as TGTGCCAGCAGCTGGACAGGGACCGAGAGAGATACGCAGTATTTT. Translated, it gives CASSWTGTERDTQYF.

CDR3 DNA sequence: TGTGCCAGCAGCTTAGAGGGCCAGGGGTCAGGAAACACCATATATTTT. It specifies CASSLEGQGSGNTIYF. This rearrangement joins TRBV7-8 to TRBJ1-3; tentatively, D is TRBD1 (6 bases). V was trimmed by 1 base and J by 4 bases, leaving 14 bases between them. Germline lookup yields CDR1 SGHVS and CDR2 FQNEAQ. This CDR3 spans 16 amino acids. Combining the CDR3 with reference TRBV7-8 and TRBJ1-3 gives the whole variable domain GAGVSQSPRYKVAKRGQDVALRCDPISGHVSLFWYQQALGQGPEFLTYFQNEAQLDKSGLPSDRFFAERPEGSVSTLKIQRTQQEDSAVYLCASSLEGQGSGNTIYFGEGSWLTVV.

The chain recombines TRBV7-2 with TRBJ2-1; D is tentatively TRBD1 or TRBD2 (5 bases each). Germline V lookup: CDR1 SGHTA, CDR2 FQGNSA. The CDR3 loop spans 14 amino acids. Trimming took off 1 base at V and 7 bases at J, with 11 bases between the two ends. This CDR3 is CASSLGLGVNEQFF. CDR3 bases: TGTGCCAGCAGCTTAGGTTTGGGGGTGAATGAGCAGTTCTTC.

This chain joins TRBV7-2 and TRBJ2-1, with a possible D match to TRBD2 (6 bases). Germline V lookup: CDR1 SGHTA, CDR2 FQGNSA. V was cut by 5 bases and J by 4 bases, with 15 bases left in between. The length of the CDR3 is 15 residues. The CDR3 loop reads CASSPPGTRYNEQFF. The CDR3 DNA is TGTGCCAGCAGCCCACCGGGGACTCGATACAATGAGCAGTTCTTC.

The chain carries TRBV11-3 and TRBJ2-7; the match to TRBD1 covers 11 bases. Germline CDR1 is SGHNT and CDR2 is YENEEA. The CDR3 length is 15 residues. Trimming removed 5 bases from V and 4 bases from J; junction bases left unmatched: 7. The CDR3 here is CASSPGQGVGYEQYF. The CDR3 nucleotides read TGTGCCAGCAGCCCGGGACAGGGGGTCGGTTACGAGCAGTACTTC.

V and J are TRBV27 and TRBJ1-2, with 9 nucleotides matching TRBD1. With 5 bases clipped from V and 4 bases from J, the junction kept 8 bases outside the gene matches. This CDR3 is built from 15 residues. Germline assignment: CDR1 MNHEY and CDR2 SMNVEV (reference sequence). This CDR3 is CASSLRTGAPYGYTF. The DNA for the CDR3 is TGTGCCAGCAGTCTCAGGACAGGGGCGCCCTATGGCTACACCTTC.

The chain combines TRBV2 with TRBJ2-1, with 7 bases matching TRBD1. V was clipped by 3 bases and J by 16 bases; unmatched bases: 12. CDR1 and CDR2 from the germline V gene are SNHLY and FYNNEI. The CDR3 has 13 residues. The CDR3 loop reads CASSDVRQGDRFF. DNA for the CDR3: TGTGCCAGCAGTGATGTTAGGCAGGGGGATCGTTTCTTC.

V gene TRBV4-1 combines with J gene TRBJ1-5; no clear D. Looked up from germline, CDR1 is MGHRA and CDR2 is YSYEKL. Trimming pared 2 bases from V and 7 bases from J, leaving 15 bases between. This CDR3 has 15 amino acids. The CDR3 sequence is CASSQQVTPGQPQHF. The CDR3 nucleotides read TGCGCCAGCAGCCAACAGGTAACCCCCGGGCAGCCCCAGCATTTT.

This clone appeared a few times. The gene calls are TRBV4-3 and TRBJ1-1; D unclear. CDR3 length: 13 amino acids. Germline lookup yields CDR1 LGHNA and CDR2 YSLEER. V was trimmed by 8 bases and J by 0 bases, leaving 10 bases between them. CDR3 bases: TGCGCCAGCGGGGTTTCAGTGAACACTGAAGCTTTCTTT. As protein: CASGVSVNTEAFF.

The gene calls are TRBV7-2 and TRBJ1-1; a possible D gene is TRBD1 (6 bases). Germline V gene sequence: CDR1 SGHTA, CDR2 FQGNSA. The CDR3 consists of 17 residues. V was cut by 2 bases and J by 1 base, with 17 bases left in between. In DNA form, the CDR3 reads TGTGCCAGCAGCTTAAATTTTGTCCCGGGACAGAACACTGAAGCTTTCTTT. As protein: CASSLNFVPGQNTEAFF.

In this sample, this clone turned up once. The DNA of the CDR3 is TGTGCCAGCAGCTTAGAAGGGACTAGTACCGAGCAGTACTTC. It codes for CASSLEGTSTEQYF. The chain joins TRBV11-3 to TRBJ2-7, with 8 bases fitting TRBD2. V dropped 0 bases and J dropped 6; count of bases not matched to a gene: 4. Germline V lookup: CDR1 SGHNT, CDR2 YENEEA. The CDR3 loop spans 14 amino acids.

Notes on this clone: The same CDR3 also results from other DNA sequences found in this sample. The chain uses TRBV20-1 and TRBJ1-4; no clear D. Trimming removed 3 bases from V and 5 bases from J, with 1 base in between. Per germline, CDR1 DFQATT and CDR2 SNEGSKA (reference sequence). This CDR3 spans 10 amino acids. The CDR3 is CSARNEKLFF. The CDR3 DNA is TGCAGTGCTAGGAATGAAAAACTGTTTTTT.

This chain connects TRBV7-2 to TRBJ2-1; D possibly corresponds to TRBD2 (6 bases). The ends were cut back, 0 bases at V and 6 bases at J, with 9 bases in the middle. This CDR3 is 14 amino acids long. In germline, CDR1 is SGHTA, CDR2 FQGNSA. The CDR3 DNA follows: TGTGCCAGCAGCTTAGCCGGAGGGACCAATGAGCAGTTCTTC. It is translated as CASSLAGGTNEQFF.

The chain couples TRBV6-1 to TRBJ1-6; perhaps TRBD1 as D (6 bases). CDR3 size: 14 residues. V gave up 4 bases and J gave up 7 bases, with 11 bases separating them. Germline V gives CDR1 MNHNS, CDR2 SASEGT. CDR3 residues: CASSGGAKNSPLHF. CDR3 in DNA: TGTGCCAGCAGTGGGGGGGCGAAAAATTCACCCCTCCACTTT.

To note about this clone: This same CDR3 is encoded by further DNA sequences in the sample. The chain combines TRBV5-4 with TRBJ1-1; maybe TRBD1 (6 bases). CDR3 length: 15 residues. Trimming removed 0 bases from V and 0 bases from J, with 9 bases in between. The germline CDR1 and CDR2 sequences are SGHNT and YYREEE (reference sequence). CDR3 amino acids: CASSLVGGMNTEAFF. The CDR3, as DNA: TGTGCCAGCAGCTTGGTCGGGGGCATGAACACTGAAGCTTTCTTT. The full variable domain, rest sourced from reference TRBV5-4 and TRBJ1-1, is ETGVTQSPTHLIKTRGQQVTLRCSSQSGHNTVSWYQQALGQGPQFIFQYYREEENGRGNFPPRFSGLQFPNYSSELNVNALELDDSALYLCASSLVGGMNTEAFFGQGTRLTVV.

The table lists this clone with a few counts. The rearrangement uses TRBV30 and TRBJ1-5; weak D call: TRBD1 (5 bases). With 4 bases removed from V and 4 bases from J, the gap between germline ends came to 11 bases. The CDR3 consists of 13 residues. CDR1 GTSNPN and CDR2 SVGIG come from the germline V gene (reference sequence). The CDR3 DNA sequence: TGTGCCTGGATGGAGGGACCTAATCAGCCCCAGCATTTT. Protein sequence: CAWMEGPNQPQHF. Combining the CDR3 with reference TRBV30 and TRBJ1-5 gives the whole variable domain SQTIHQWPATLVQPVGSPLSLECTVEGTSNPNLYWYRQAAGRGLQLLFYSVGIGQISSEVPQNLSASRPQDRQFILSSKKLLLSDSGFYLCAWMEGPNQPQHFGDGTRLSIL.